What follows are 9 T cell receptor beta chains derived from one specimen sequenced in a study of cytomegalovirus exposure and HLA in healthy donors. PCR involved 60 Vbeta and 13 Jbeta primers. Generated by immunoSEQ multiplex PCR, the TCRdb table keeps only in-frame clones and is missing some. The sample consists of around 130,000 clones, roughly 79% of them appearing once. Sequencing was performed on PBMCs. The source is a woman aged 50 to 60 in good health and CMV-seronegative.

Only one count was recorded for this clone. This sequence joins TRBV5-4 and TRBJ1-2; 8 bases map to TRBD1. Losses at the gene ends were 3 bases for V and 9 bases for J; bases not matched to a gene: 13. Per the germline V gene, CDR1 is SGHNT and CDR2 is YYREEE (reference sequence). The CDR3 totals 15 residues. The CDR3 protein is CASSSSSWTGLRYTF. DNA of the CDR3: TGTGCCAGCAGCTCCTCCTCTTGGACAGGGCTGCGCTACACCTTC.

This chain connects TRBV10-2 to TRBJ2-7, with D maybe TRBD2 (6 bases). The germline V gene encodes CDR1 WSHSY and CDR2 SAAADI. V lost 2 bases and J 3 bases, leaving 17 bases between the germline ends. This CDR3 comprises 16 residues. Here the CDR3 reads CASSEISSGRYYEQYF. CDR3 nucleotide sequence: TGCGCCAGCAGTGAGATCTCGAGCGGGCGTTACTACGAGCAGTACTTC.

The chain couples TRBV7-9 to TRBJ2-5; no clear D. V lost 1 base and J 5 bases, leaving 11 bases between the germline ends. Germline lookup yields CDR1 SEHNR and CDR2 FQNEAQ (reference sequence). CDR3 length equals 14 residues. This CDR3 is CASSLGGTRETQYF. CDR3 bases: TGTGCCAGCAGCTTAGGAGGCACACGTGAGACCCAGTACTTC. The full variable domain, in which reference TRBV7-9 and TRBJ2-5 provide the parts outside the CDR3, is DTGVSQNPRHKITKRGQNVTFRCDPISEHNRLYWYRQTLGQGPEFLTYFQNEAQLEKSRLLSDRFSAERPKGSFSTLEIQRTEQGDSAMYLCASSLGGTRETQYFGPGTRLLVL.

The CDR3 bases are TGCGCCAGCAGTGAGTCCGACAGGAGCACAGATACGCAGTATTTT. It translates to CASSESDRSTDTQYF. The chain carries TRBV10-2 and TRBJ2-3; a possible D gene is TRBD1 (6 bases). CDR3 length: 15 residues. V was pared by 0 bases and J by 0 bases, with 7 bases between. The germline gives CDR1 WSHSY, CDR2 SAAADI.

The chain's CDR3 is CASSKSGSWEQYF. The CDR3 DNA sequence: TGTGCCAGCAGTAAAAGCGGGAGCTGGGAGCAGTACTTC. The chain links TRBV2 to TRBJ2-7, with 8 positions matching TRBD2. CDR1 is SNHLY, CDR2 FYNNEI, per germline. V trimming: 5 bases; J trimming: 7 bases; junction bases outside the gene matches: 7. The CDR3 totals 13 residues.

The V call is TRBV28, the J call TRBJ1-2; D unresolved. The CDR3 consists of 13 residues. V gave up 7 bases and J gave up 4 bases, with 13 bases separating them. Germline CDR1 MDHEN, CDR2 SYDVKM. CDR3 bases: TGTGCCAGCACCACGTCCCCCAGCTATGGCTACACCTTC. Amino acids: CASTTSPSYGYTF.

The genes are TRBV2 and TRBJ1-3; no reliable D call. Germline values: CDR1 SNHLY, CDR2 FYNNEI. The CDR3 consists of 12 residues. The V gene lost 6 bases and the J gene lost 0 bases, with 3 bases spanning the gap. The CDR3 DNA is TGTGCCAGCAGATACTCTGGAAACACCATATATTTT. Translating it yields CASRYSGNTIYF.

The genes are TRBV6-6 and TRBJ1-5; 8 positions agree with TRBD1. The junction had 5 bases not matched to a gene; V was cut back by 0 bases and J by 7 bases. This CDR3 comprises 15 residues. Germline CDR1 MNHNY, CDR2 SVGAGI (reference sequence). CDR3 amino acids: CASSYSDRVNQPQHF. The CDR3 DNA sequence: TGTGCCAGCAGTTACTCGGACAGGGTAAACCAGCCCCAGCATTTT.

This clone was recorded a few times. The chain uses TRBV15 and TRBJ1-5; D gene uncertain. Germline CDR1 reads LNHNV; CDR2 reads YYDKDF (reference sequence). Trimming cost V 2 bases and J 7 bases, with 9 bases left between them. The CDR3 has 13 residues. Here the CDR3 DNA reads TGTGCCACCAGCAGACCCCGACAACAGCCCCAGCATTTT. It codes for CATSRPRQQPQHF.